One and the same sample provided the 20 T cell receptor beta chains below, sequenced in a study of T cells in Graves' hyperthyroidism and ophthalmopathy. Researchers amplified the TCR beta CDR3 regions from RNA transcripts. First-round RT-PCR targeting the TCR CDR3 was performed with the HTBI primer set. TCRdb itself ran the multiplex PCR reads through MiXCR, one entry per CDR3 protein. The sample has about 600,000 distinct CDR3 sequences, about a sixth seen once. Source material: blood. These receptors were collected from a woman in her forties with Graves' ophthalmopathy.

In this sample, this clonotype turned up a few times. The chain uses TRBV20-1 and TRBJ2-5; D might be TRBD2 (6 bases). Trimming left V 3 bases short and J 2 bases short, with 16 bases between. Germline V gene sequence: CDR1 DFQATT, CDR2 SNEGSKA (reference sequence). The CDR3 spans 15 residues. In DNA, the CDR3 is TGCAGTGCTAGCCAGGGACTCCCGACGCAAGAGACCCAGTACTTC. Translated: CSASQGLPTQETQYF.

The J gene is TRBJ2-3, the V gene TRBV2; 11 positions match TRBD2. Per germline, CDR1 SNHLY and CDR2 FYNNEI. The CDR3 has 17 amino acids. The V segment lost 5 bases and the J segment 7 bases; nucleotides outside the gene matches: 14. CDR3 sequence reads: CASSKVSGGARANTQYF. As DNA, the CDR3 is TGTGCCAGCAGTAAAGTTAGCGGGGGGGCCAGGGCGAATACGCAGTATTTT.

This chain links TRBV7-6 with TRBJ2-1; 16 nucleotides match TRBD2. The CDR3 has 18 residues. V dropped 3 bases and J dropped 8; count of bases not matched to a gene: 10. The germline V gene has CDR1 SGHVS and CDR2 FNYEAQ. The CDR3 nucleotides read TGTGCCAGCAGCTTGGGACTAGCGGGAGGGTTGGGTATCGATGAGCAGTTCTTC. This translates into CASSLGLAGGLGIDEQFF. Full variable domain (rest looked up from reference TRBV7-6 and TRBJ2-1): GAGVSQSPRYKVTKRGQDVALRCDPISGHVSLYWYRQALGQGPEFLTYFNYEAQQDKSGLPNDRFSAERPEGSISTLTIQRTEQRDSAMYRCASSLGLAGGLGIDEQFFGPGTRLTVL.

This clonotype was recorded many times. This sequence joins TRBV30 and TRBJ2-5; D call uncertain. The CDR3 is made up of 13 amino acids. The V end was cut by 3 bases, the J end by 1 base, with 9 bases between. In germline, CDR1 is GTSNPN, CDR2 SVGIG (reference sequence). The CDR3 sequence is CAWSRATQETQYF. The CDR3 nucleotides are TGTGCCTGGAGCAGAGCGACCCAAGAGACCCAGTACTTC.

Only a few counts were recorded for this clonotype. V is TRBV12-3 or TRBV12-4 and J is TRBJ1-1, with D perhaps TRBD1 (5 bases). This CDR3 is 13 amino acids long. Trimming removed 6 bases from V and 5 bases from J, with 13 bases in between. The CDR3 loop is CASRGQGWTEAFF. Written as DNA, the CDR3 is TGTGCCAGCAGAGGACAAGGTTGGACTGAAGCTTTCTTT.

The V call is TRBV20-1, the J call TRBJ1-3; D is perhaps TRBD1 (6 bases). Trimming shortened V by 1 base and J by 5 bases, and 12 bases separated the two germline ends. Looked up from germline, CDR1 is DFQATT and CDR2 is SNEGSKA (reference sequence). The CDR3 totals 14 residues. The CDR3 bases are TGCAGTGCTAGAGGTCGAACAGGGCGAAACACCATATATTTT. It translates to CSARGRTGRNTIYF.

The sample holds many counts of this clonotype. The gene calls are TRBV20-1 and TRBJ2-3; D is uncertain. With 3 bases removed from V and 2 bases from J, the gap between germline ends came to 6 bases. The CDR3 consists of 12 residues. CDR1 and CDR2 from the germline V gene are DFQATT and SNEGSKA (reference sequence). Written as DNA, the CDR3 is TGCAGTGCTAGGGTGCTCACAGATACGCAGTATTTT. Translating it yields CSARVLTDTQYF.

J is TRBJ1-2 and V is TRBV7-9; D gene unclear. The CDR3 has 13 amino acids. Germline CDR1 SEHNR, CDR2 FQNEAQ (reference sequence). Trimming cost V 5 bases and J 3 bases, with 10 bases left between them. CDR3 nucleotide sequence: TGTGCCAGCAGCCAGGACTCTCACTATGGCTACACCTTC. The encoded protein is CASSQDSHYGYTF.

There are many counts of this clonotype. This chain joins TRBV2 and TRBJ2-4, with unresolved D. This CDR3 spans 16 amino acids. Trimming took off 5 bases at V and 0 bases at J, with 14 bases between the two ends. Germline values: CDR1 SNHLY, CDR2 FYNNEI. In DNA, the CDR3 is TGTGCCAGCAGTCTAGGCAGAAGCCAAGCCAAAAACATTCAGTACTTC. This codes for CASSLGRSQAKNIQYF.

This clonotype was counted a few times. The J gene is TRBJ2-1, the V gene TRBV28; D not resolved. Germline V CDR1 and CDR2: MDHEN, SYDVKM. The CDR3 is 12 residues long. The V end lost 0 bases, the J end lost 4 bases, and 1 base lay between the germline ends. DNA for the CDR3: TGTGCCAGCAGTTTATGGTACAATGAGCAGTTCTTC. Protein sequence: CASSLWYNEQFF.

This clonotype was counted between two and nine times. The V gene is TRBV10-3, the J gene TRBJ2-6; TRBD1 matches 8 bases. J gave up 2 bases and V 2 bases, and 2 bases lay outside the gene matches. CDR1 and CDR2 (germline): ENHRY, SYGVKD. CDR3 length: 16 residues. Written as DNA, the CDR3 is TGTGCCATCAGTGAGACAGGGGGAGCTGGGGCCAACGTCCTGACTTTC. This encodes CAISETGGAGANVLTF.

The table lists this clonotype with many counts. V is TRBV6-1 and J is TRBJ2-2; TRBD2 agrees at 11 bases. The CDR3 consists of 18 residues. Germline lookup yields CDR1 MNHNS and CDR2 SASEGT. After removal of 7 bases from V and 5 bases from J, the junction contained 15 bases not matched to a gene. In DNA form, the CDR3 reads TGTGCCAGCACGCTGGACATAGTAGCGGGGGGGCGAACCGGGGAGCTGTTTTTT. Its translation: CASTLDIVAGGRTGELFF.

This clonotype was counted many times. V is TRBV30 and J is TRBJ2-1, with 9 bases that match TRBD1. Trimming cost V 0 bases and J 13 bases; bases outside gene matches: 10. The CDR3 loop spans 14 amino acids. The V gene's germline CDR1 is GTSNPN and CDR2 SVGIG (reference sequence). CDR3 coding DNA: TGTGCCTGGAGTGTACTGGGGGACAGGGATCCTCAGTTCTTC. It yields the protein CAWSVLGDRDPQFF.

The V and J genes are TRBV29-1 and TRBJ2-5; 7 nucleotides line up with TRBD2. Germline assignment: CDR1 SQVTM and CDR2 ANQGSEA. Trimming cost V 7 bases and J 5 bases; bases outside gene matches: 1. The CDR3 runs 10 residues. CDR3 nucleotide sequence: TGCAGCGGAGCGGGGGAGACCCAGTACTTC. Protein product: CSGAGETQYF.

The DNA for the CDR3 is TGTGCCAGCAGCCACCCTATCAGGGGGCGTACTGAAGCTTTCTTT. Translated, it gives CASSHPIRGRTEAFF. The J gene is TRBJ1-1, the V gene TRBV3-1; TRBD1 matches 8 bases. Unmatched junction bases numbered 8, after V lost 3 bases and J lost 5 bases. This CDR3 contains 15 residues. Germline values: CDR1 LGHDT, CDR2 YNNKEL (reference sequence).

Many counts were recorded for this clonotype. This sequence joins TRBV7-3 and TRBJ2-1, with 14 positions matching TRBD2. The V segment lost 2 bases and the J segment 10 bases; nucleotides outside the gene matches: 13. The CDR3 loop spans 18 amino acids. Germline lookup yields CDR1 SGHTA and CDR2 FQGTGA. The CDR3 protein is CASSLQAVGLAGEGEQFF. Here the CDR3 DNA reads TGTGCCAGCAGCTTACAGGCGGTGGGACTAGCGGGGGAAGGGGAGCAGTTCTTC.

The chain has TRBV12-5 and TRBJ1-5; perhaps TRBD1 as D (6 bases). Trimming shortened V by 4 bases and J by 7 bases, and 20 bases separated the two germline ends. Germline loops: CDR1 LGHNT, CDR2 FRNRAP. The length of the CDR3 is 16 residues. As DNA, the CDR3 is TGTGCTAGTGGTTCCCCTAGCCAGGGGCGTGGACAGCCCCAGCATTTT. It encodes CASGSPSQGRGQPQHF. Full variable domain (outside the CDR3, taken from reference TRBV12-5 and TRBJ1-5): DARVTQTPRHKVTEMGQEVTMRCQPILGHNTVFWYRQTMMQGLELLAYFRNRAPLDDSGMPKDRFSAEMPDATLATLKIQPSEPRDSAVYFCASGSPSQGRGQPQHFGDGTRLSIL.

This clonotype was picked up many times. The chain is built from TRBV30 and TRBJ1-6; 7 nucleotides agree with TRBD1. This CDR3 is built from 13 residues. From germline, CDR1 is GTSNPN and CDR2 SVGIG (reference sequence). J was trimmed by 3 bases and V by 5 bases; bases with no gene match: 1. As DNA, the CDR3 is TGTGCCTGGGGGACAGACTATAATTCACCCCTCCACTTT. Encoded protein: CAWGTDYNSPLHF.

This clonotype has ten or more counts. The genes are TRBV11-2 and TRBJ1-6; TRBD1 agrees at 7 bases. The J segment lost 9 bases and the V segment lost 5 bases, leaving 10 bases of the junction unmatched. The CDR3 covers 15 residues. Per the germline V gene, CDR1 is SGHAT and CDR2 is FQNNGV. CDR3 coding DNA: TGTGCCAGCAGCACAGTACAGGACAGGACTTCACCCCTCCACTTT. Translating gives CASSTVQDRTSPLHF.

This clonotype was counted ten times or more. The chain employs TRBV28 and TRBJ1-4; perhaps TRBD1 as D (6 bases). This CDR3 has 12 residues. V dropped 4 bases and J dropped 7 bases, with 7 bases sitting between them. Germline V gives CDR1 MDHEN, CDR2 SYDVKM. The DNA for the CDR3 is TGTGCCAGCAGTTCAGGGGCTGAAAAACTGTTTTTT. It is translated as CASSSGAEKLFF.